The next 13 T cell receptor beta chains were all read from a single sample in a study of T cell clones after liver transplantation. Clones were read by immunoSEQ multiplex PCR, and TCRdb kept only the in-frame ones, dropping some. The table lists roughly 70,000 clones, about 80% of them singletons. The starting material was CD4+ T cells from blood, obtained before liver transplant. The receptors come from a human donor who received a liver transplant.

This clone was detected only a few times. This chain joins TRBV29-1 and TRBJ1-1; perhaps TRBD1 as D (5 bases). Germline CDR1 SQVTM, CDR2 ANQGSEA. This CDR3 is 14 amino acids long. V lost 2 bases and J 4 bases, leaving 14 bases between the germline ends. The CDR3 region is CSVERGGVGTEAFF. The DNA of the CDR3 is TGCAGCGTTGAAAGGGGAGGGGTGGGCACTGAAGCTTTCTTT.

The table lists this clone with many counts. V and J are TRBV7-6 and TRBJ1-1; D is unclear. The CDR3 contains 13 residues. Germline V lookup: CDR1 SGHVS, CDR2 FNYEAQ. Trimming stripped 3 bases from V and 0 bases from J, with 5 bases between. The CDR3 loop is CASSLALNTEAFF. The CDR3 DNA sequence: TGTGCCAGCAGCTTGGCCCTGAACACTGAAGCTTTCTTT.

The CDR3 sequence is CASSFRGTDEKLFF. As DNA, the CDR3 is TGTGCCAGCAGTTTTAGGGGGACGGATGAAAAACTGTTTTTT. The gene calls are TRBV28 and TRBJ1-4, with D perhaps TRBD1 (6 bases). Germline V CDR1 and CDR2: MDHEN, SYDVKM. The ends were cut back, 3 bases at V and 6 bases at J, with 11 bases in the middle. The CDR3 length is 14 residues.

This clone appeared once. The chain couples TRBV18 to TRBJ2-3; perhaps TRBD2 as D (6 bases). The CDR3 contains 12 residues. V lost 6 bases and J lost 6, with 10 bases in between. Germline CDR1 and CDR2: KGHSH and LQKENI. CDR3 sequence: CASSPAGDTQYF. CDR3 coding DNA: TGTGCCAGCTCCCCTGCGGGGGATACGCAGTATTTT.

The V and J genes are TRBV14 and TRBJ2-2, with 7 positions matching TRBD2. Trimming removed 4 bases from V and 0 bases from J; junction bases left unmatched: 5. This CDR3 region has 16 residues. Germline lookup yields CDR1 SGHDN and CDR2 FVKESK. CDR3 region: CASSPLAGPNTGELFF. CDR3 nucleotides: TGTGCCAGCAGCCCCTTAGCGGGCCCGAACACCGGGGAGCTGTTTTTT. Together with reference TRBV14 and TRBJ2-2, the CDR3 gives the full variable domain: EAGVTQFPSHSVIEKGQTVTLRCDPISGHDNLYWYRRVMGKEIKFLLHFVKESKQDESGMPNNRFLAERTGGTYSTLKVQPAELEDSGVYFCASSPLAGPNTGELFFGEGSRLTVL.

The CDR3 nucleotides are TGTGCCAGTGGACAGGGAACGGAAGCTTTCTTT. Amino acids: CASGQGTEAFF. The J gene is TRBJ1-1, the V gene TRBV6-6, with 8 bases lining up with TRBD1. CDR1 is MNHNY and CDR2 is SVGAGI in the germline V gene (reference sequence). The trim removed 9 bases at V and 8 bases at J, leaving 5 bases unmatched. There are 11 residues in the CDR3.

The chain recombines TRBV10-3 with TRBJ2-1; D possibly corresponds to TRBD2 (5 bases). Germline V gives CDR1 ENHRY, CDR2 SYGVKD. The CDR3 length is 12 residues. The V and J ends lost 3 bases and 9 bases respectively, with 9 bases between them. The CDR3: CAISEGAGEQFF. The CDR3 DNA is TGTGCCATCAGTGAAGGCGCGGGTGAGCAGTTCTTC.

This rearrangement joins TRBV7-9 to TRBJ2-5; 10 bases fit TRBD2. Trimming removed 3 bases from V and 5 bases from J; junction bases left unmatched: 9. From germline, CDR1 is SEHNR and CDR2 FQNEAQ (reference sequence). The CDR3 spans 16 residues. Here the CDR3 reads CASSLDLAGEYETQYF. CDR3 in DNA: TGTGCCAGCAGCTTGGACCTAGCGGGAGAATATGAGACCCAGTACTTC.

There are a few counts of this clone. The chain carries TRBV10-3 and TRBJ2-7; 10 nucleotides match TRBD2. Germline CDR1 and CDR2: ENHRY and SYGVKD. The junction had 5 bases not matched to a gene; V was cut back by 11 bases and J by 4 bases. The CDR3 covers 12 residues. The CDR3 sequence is CASQTSGYEQYF. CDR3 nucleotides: TGTGCCTCACAGACTAGCGGGTACGAGCAGTACTTC.

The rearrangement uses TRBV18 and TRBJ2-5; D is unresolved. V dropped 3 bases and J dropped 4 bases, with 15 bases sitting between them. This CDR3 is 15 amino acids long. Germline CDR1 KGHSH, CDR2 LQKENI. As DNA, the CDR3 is TGTGCCAGCTCACCCGGAGCAAACCCCTTAGAGACCCAGTACTTC. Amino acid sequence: CASSPGANPLETQYF. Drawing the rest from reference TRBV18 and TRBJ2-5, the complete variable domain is NAGVMQNPRHLVRRRGQEARLRCSPMKGHSHVYWYRQLPEEGLKFMVYLQKENIIDESGMPKERFSAEFPKEGPSILRIQQVVRGDSAAYFCASSPGANPLETQYFGPGTRLLVL.

CDR3 sequence (DNA): TGTGCCAGCAGCTTAGGGGGGGGCGGAGGCTACACCTTC. The encoded protein is CASSLGGGGGYTF. The chain joins TRBV7-2 to TRBJ1-2; a weak D match, TRBD1 (6 bases). CDR3 length equals 13 residues. Germline CDR1 is SGHTA and CDR2 is FQGNSA. Trimming pared 1 base from V and 8 bases from J, leaving 11 bases between.

For the CDR3, the DNA is TGTGCCAGTAGTATACCCGGACTAGCGGGAGGTAGAAATGAGCAGTTCTTC. Amino acids: CASSIPGLAGGRNEQFF. The V gene is TRBV19, the J gene TRBJ2-1, with 14 bases aligning to TRBD2. Germline CDR1 LNHDA, CDR2 SQIVND (reference sequence). V lost 2 bases to trimming and J lost 7 bases; unmatched junction nucleotides: 7. The CDR3 loop spans 17 amino acids.

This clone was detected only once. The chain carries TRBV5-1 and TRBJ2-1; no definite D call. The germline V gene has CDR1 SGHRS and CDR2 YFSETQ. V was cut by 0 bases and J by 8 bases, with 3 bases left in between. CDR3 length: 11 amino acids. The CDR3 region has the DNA TGCGCCAGCAGCTTGGCCCATGAGCAGTTCTTC. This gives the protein CASSLAHEQFF. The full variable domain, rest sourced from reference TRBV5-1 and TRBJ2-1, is KAGVTQTPRYLIKTRGQQVTLSCSPISGHRSVSWYQQTPGQGLQFLFEYFSETQRNKGNFPGRFSGRQFSNSRSEMNVSTLELGDSALYLCASSLAHEQFFGPGTRLTVL.